This is a list of T cell receptor beta chains from one sample in a study of cytomegalovirus exposure and HLA in healthy donors. The protocol was immunoSEQ multiplex PCR, while the TCRdb copy is restricted to in-frame clones and leaves out a portion. The sample holds around 100,000 clones, more than 70% seen once. Sequencing was performed on PBMCs. The receptors derive from a male donor in good health and CMV-seropositive. The CDR3 runs from the conserved cysteine through the conserved F or W. The D gene is left open where the match is weak. Where a row states a size, it is once, few, many or the class of an expanded clone; other rows omit it.

D | J | size | V | CDR3 | DNA
TRBD1 | TRBJ1-4 | - | TRBV27 | CASSLTGTGREKLFF | TGTGCCAGCAGTCTGACTGGGACAGGGCGTGAAAAACTGTTTTTT
- | TRBJ2-7 | - | TRBV11-3 | CASSSRRGEQYF | TGTGCCAGCAGCTCAAGACGCGGGGAGCAGTACTTC
- | TRBJ2-3 | - | TRBV7-2 | CASSLEGRGSTDTQYF | TGTGCCAGCAGCTTAGAAGGGAGAGGGTCAACAGATACGCAGTATTTT
TRBD1 | TRBJ2-7 | - | TRBV19 | CATEPPHGQGPPGRYF | TGTGCCACCGAGCCGCCCCATGGACAGGGGCCCCCAGGCCGGTACTTC
- | TRBJ2-1 | - | TRBV29-1 | CSGTKALDEQFF | TGCAGCGGAACTAAGGCGCTGGATGAGCAGTTCTTC
TRBD2 | TRBJ2-3 | few | TRBV9 | CASSAPLLAGVHADTQYF | TGTGCCAGCAGCGCGCCTTTACTAGCGGGAGTTCATGCAGATACGCAGTATTTT
- | TRBJ2-3 | - | TRBV7-2 | CASSFTQGTRTDTQYF | TGTGCCAGCAGCTTCACACAGGGAACGCGCACAGATACGCAGTATTTT
- | TRBJ2-6 | - | TRBV5-1 | CASSLPGGSGANVLTF | TGCGCCAGCAGCTTGCCCGGGGGCTCTGGGGCCAACGTCCTGACTTTC
- | TRBJ1-2 | - | TRBV7-2 | CASSLVGGDGGYTF | TGTGCCAGCAGCTTAGTGGGAGGCGATGGCGGCTACACCTTC
TRBD1 | TRBJ2-7 | - | TRBV7-6 | CASSPNPGTGGEQYF | TGTGCCAGCAGCCCCAACCCCGGGACAGGGGGCGAGCAGTACTTC